The entry that follows covers one TCR beta chain sequence. Its specificity is not known. The sample originates from a study of cytomegalovirus exposure and HLA in healthy donors. Findings of the study overall: On later analysis, the bulk of CMV-associated TCR beta chains appeared to be HLA-restricted.

The CDR3 loop spans 14 amino acids. Germline lookup yields CDR1 SGHTA and CDR2 FQGNSA. After removal of 6 bases from V and 3 bases from J, the junction contained 4 bases not matched to a gene. It was with 60 Vbeta and 13 Jbeta primers that the PCR ran. TCRdb's table, derived via immunoSEQ multiplex PCR, lists solely in-frame clones and lacks some. The repertoire table contains tens of thousands of clones. Nominally healthy donors provided the samples, though records likely missed some immune exposures. This TCR derives from a woman aged 40 to 49 in good health and CMV-seropositive. Sequencing was performed on PBMCs. The V gene is TRBV7-2, the J gene TRBJ2-3, with TRBD2 identical over 9 bases. CDR3: CASSLAGTTDTQYF. The CDR3 DNA reads as TGTGCCAGCAGTCTAGCGGGAACTACAGATACGCAGTATTTT.